What follows are 25 T cell receptor beta chains derived from one specimen sequenced in a study of blood T cell repertoires in COVID-19 (dated by TCRdb to about 2020). The receptor library was made with the immunoSEQ multiplex PCR assay. TCRdb limited this immuneACCESS table to in-frame rearrangements with V and J called. A share of clones is missing; checked studies link under half to unresolved V genes, and the rest is unexplained. For this sample the table gives approximately 130,000 clones, of which 86% were detected only once. About 2.5% of the sample rests with the top ten. Material: PBMCs or T cells enriched from blood (not recorded which). The receptor set was obtained from a woman in her forties or fifties who had recovered from COVID-19.

This clone was seen just once. The V and J genes are TRBV7-8 and TRBJ2-3; tentatively, D is TRBD2 (5 bases). Germline V gives CDR1 SGHVS, CDR2 FQNEAQ. CDR3 length: 12 amino acids. V dropped 5 bases and J dropped 6 bases, with 9 bases sitting between them. The CDR3 DNA follows: TGTGCCAGCAGCCCCGGAGGCGATACGCAGTATTTT. The encoded protein is CASSPGGDTQYF.

V gene TRBV7-3 combines with J gene TRBJ2-2, with 9 positions matching TRBD2. The germline gives CDR1 SGHTA, CDR2 FQGTGA. Germline trimming cut 4 bases from V and 5 bases from J; bases unmatched to any gene: 14. The CDR3 loop spans 18 amino acids. CDR3 amino acids: CASSWALAGPLWTGELFF. The DNA of the CDR3 is TGTGCCAGCAGCTGGGCACTAGCGGGTCCCCTGTGGACCGGGGAGCTGTTTTTT.

The chain combines TRBV7-9 with TRBJ1-2; TRBD1 matches 8 bases. The CDR3 sequence is 14 residues long. V lost 5 bases to trimming and J lost 8 bases; unmatched junction nucleotides: 10. In germline, CDR1 is SEHNR, CDR2 FQNEAQ (reference sequence). CDR3 in amino acids: CASSPPGQVGGYTF. The DNA for the CDR3 is TGTGCCAGCAGCCCACCGGGACAGGTCGGAGGCTACACCTTC.

This chain joins TRBV7-9 and TRBJ2-7; D not resolved. The CDR3 loop spans 14 amino acids. The V gene lost 1 base and the J gene lost 5 bases, with 12 bases spanning the gap. Germline V gene sequence: CDR1 SEHNR, CDR2 FQNEAQ (reference sequence). The CDR3 here is CASSLDVGTHEQYF. The CDR3 coding sequence is TGTGCCAGCAGCTTAGATGTGGGCACGCACGAGCAGTACTTC.

This rearrangement joins TRBV19 to TRBJ2-5, with D possibly TRBD2 on 7 matching bases. The V and J ends lost 4 bases and 0 bases respectively, with 9 bases between them. The CDR3 covers 14 residues. Germline assignment: CDR1 LNHDA and CDR2 SQIVND (reference sequence). CDR3 protein: CASSSGGYQETQYF. The CDR3 DNA reads TGTGCCAGTAGTAGCGGGGGCTACCAAGAGACCCAGTACTTC. Full variable domain (missing parts from reference TRBV19 and TRBJ2-5): DGGITQSPKYLFRKEGQNVTLSCEQNLNHDAMYWYRQDPGQGLRLIYYSQIVNDFQKGDIAEGYSVSREKKESFPLTVTSAQKNPTAFYLCASSSGGYQETQYFGPGTRLLVL.

The V gene is TRBV7-6, the J gene TRBJ2-5, with a tentative D call TRBD2 (6 bases). The CDR3 is 15 residues long. Germline V gives CDR1 SGHVS, CDR2 FNYEAQ. V lost 0 bases and J lost 5, with 13 bases in between. The CDR3 is CASSLAIGGMETQYF. The DNA for the CDR3 is TGTGCCAGCAGCTTAGCAATTGGAGGGATGGAGACCCAGTACTTC.

Note on this clone: One junction end does not reproduce the germline sequence, and a read error may be involved. This chain joins TRBV7-9 and TRBJ1-1, with D hard to call. Germline V gene lookup returns CDR1 SEHNR and CDR2 FQNEAQ (reference sequence). This CDR3 is built from 15 residues. As DNA, the CDR3 is TGTGCCAGCAGCCTAGCTGGAGGCATGAACACTGAAGCTTTCTTT. This gives the protein CASSLAGGMNTEAFF.

The chain couples TRBV6-4 to TRBJ2-7; D is possibly TRBD1 (5 bases). Deletions cut 3 bases from V and 1 base from J, with 10 bases between. The CDR3 covers 14 residues. The V gene's germline CDR1 is MRHNA and CDR2 SNTAGT. The CDR3 is CASSEDSRSYEQYF. CDR3 sequence (DNA): TGTGCCAGCAGTGAAGACAGCCGATCCTACGAGCAGTACTTC.

The chain links TRBV4-3 to TRBJ2-2, with 8 nucleotides matching TRBD2. With 4 bases clipped from V and 4 bases from J, the junction kept 23 bases outside the gene matches. CDR1 is LGHNA, CDR2 YSLEER, per germline. This CDR3 is 21 amino acids long. The DNA for the CDR3 is TGCGCCAGCAGCCCCGGTCTTTTTGAAAAGCGGGGGCCTCCTACCACCGGGGAGCTGTTTTTT. It translates to CASSPGLFEKRGPPTTGELFF.

This chain joins TRBV21-1 and TRBJ2-2; the D call in the table, TRBD1, was not verified against the DNA. TRBV21-1 is given as a pseudogene. The CDR3 sequence is 17 residues long. The CDR3 region is CASSKEGQGKDTGELFF. CDR3 nucleotides: TGTGCCAGCAGCAAAGAAGGACAGGGTAAGGACACCGGGGAGCTGTTTTTT.

This clone was seen just once. The V call is TRBV30, the J call TRBJ1-6, with D possibly being TRBD1 (5 bases). Per the germline V gene, CDR1 is GTSNPN and CDR2 is SVGIG (reference sequence). V was pared by 0 bases and J by 5 bases, with 8 bases between. CDR3 length equals 14 residues. The CDR3 here is CAWSVGQNNSPLHF. The CDR3 DNA sequence: TGTGCCTGGAGTGTGGGGCAGAATAATTCACCCCTCCACTTT.

J is TRBJ1-1 and V is TRBV6-1; TRBD1 agrees at 8 bases. Germline loops: CDR1 MNHNS, CDR2 SASEGT. The CDR3 length is 16 residues. Trimming cost V 4 bases and J 4 bases; bases outside gene matches: 11. The CDR3 here is CASSVHSTGAATEAFF. For the CDR3, the DNA is TGTGCCAGCAGTGTCCACTCGACAGGGGCGGCCACTGAAGCTTTCTTT.

Worth noting for this clone: This same CDR3 is encoded by further DNA sequences in the sample. DNA of the CDR3: TGCGCCAGCAGCCCAACCGGGAACACTGAAGCTTTCTTT. Translation: CASSPTGNTEAFF. The genes are TRBV4-1 and TRBJ1-1; D is unclear. This CDR3 is 13 amino acids long. Germline V gene sequence: CDR1 MGHRA, CDR2 YSYEKL. V was clipped by 4 bases and J by 1 base, with 7 bases between them.

The chain employs TRBV19 and TRBJ2-7, with 9 bases aligning to TRBD1. V dropped 0 bases and J dropped 3; count of bases not matched to a gene: 6. Germline CDR1 reads LNHDA; CDR2 reads SQIVND (reference sequence). The CDR3 consists of 16 residues. CDR3 in amino acids: CASSIELDRGNYEQYF. The CDR3 bases are TGTGCCAGTAGTATAGAGCTGGACAGGGGTAACTACGAGCAGTACTTC.

V and J are TRBV10-3 and TRBJ1-2; a possible D gene is TRBD1 (5 bases). This CDR3 contains 13 residues. The germline CDR1 and CDR2 sequences are ENHRY and SYGVKD. The V end lost 3 bases, the J end lost 7 bases, and 12 bases lay between the germline ends. CDR3 region: CAISDRVPFGYTF. The CDR3 DNA follows: TGTGCCATCAGTGACAGGGTTCCCTTTGGCTACACCTTC.

CDR3 amino acids: CASRPTGGGPFF. CDR3 in DNA: TGTGCCAGCAGACCCACAGGGGGCGGACCGTTTTTT. The V gene is TRBV11-3, the J gene TRBJ2-2; the match to TRBD1 covers 9 bases. Germline lookup yields CDR1 SGHNT and CDR2 YENEEA. Trimming removed 6 bases from V and 16 bases from J; junction bases left unmatched: 9. The CDR3 loop spans 12 amino acids. Based on the CDR3 plus reference TRBV11-3 and TRBJ2-2, the full variable domain is EAGVVQSPRYKIIEKKQPVAFWCNPISGHNTLYWYLQNLGQGPELLIRYENEEAVDDSQLPKDRFSAERLKGVDSTLKIQPAELGDSAVYLCASRPTGGGPFFGEGSRLTVL.

The chain links TRBV11-2 to TRBJ2-1; tentative D call: TRBD1 (6 bases). CDR1 and CDR2 (germline): SGHAT, FQNNGV. The CDR3 covers 16 residues. Trimming took 5 bases from V and 0 from J, leaving 14 bases between them. This CDR3 reads CASSTAQGNSYNEQFF. The CDR3 DNA reads TGTGCCAGCAGCACCGCACAGGGCAACTCCTACAATGAGCAGTTCTTC.

The V and J genes are TRBV7-9 and TRBJ2-5; TRBD2 aligns across 9 bases. Germline V CDR1 and CDR2: SEHNR, FQNEAQ (reference sequence). V trimming: 2 bases; J trimming: 5 bases; junction bases outside the gene matches: 9. This CDR3 comprises 16 residues. The CDR3 DNA reads as TGTGCCAGCAGCTTAACGCCTAGCGGGGCCCGGGAGACCCAGTACTTC. Residues: CASSLTPSGARETQYF.

The rearrangement joins TRBV9 to TRBJ1-1; 8 bases agree with TRBD1. The trim removed 0 bases at V and 3 bases at J, leaving 10 bases unmatched. Germline CDR1 SGDLS, CDR2 YYNGEE. The CDR3 is 17 amino acids. The CDR3 DNA sequence: TGTGCCAGCAGCGTAGGGACAGGGCTTCTTGGTCACACTGAAGCTTTCTTT. Its translation is CASSVGTGLLGHTEAFF.

The chain joins TRBV10-3 to TRBJ2-3; possible D gene TRBD1, 6 bases. Germline V lookup: CDR1 ENHRY, CDR2 SYGVKD. The V and J ends lost 11 bases and 3 bases respectively, with 12 bases between them. This CDR3 has 12 amino acids. This chain's CDR3 is CAAGQGTDTQYF. The CDR3 DNA sequence: TGTGCCGCTGGTCAGGGGACAGATACGCAGTATTTT.

The V gene is TRBV12-5, the J gene TRBJ1-1; no firm D call. The CDR3 is made up of 13 amino acids. Germline V lookup: CDR1 LGHNT, CDR2 FRNRAP. The V end was cut by 3 bases, the J end by 3 bases, with 8 bases between. The CDR3 protein is CASGFFQDTEAFF. The DNA for the CDR3 is TGTGCTAGTGGTTTTTTCCAGGACACTGAAGCTTTCTTT.

The rearrangement links TRBV7-2 to TRBJ1-2; D call uncertain. Germline V gives CDR1 SGHTA, CDR2 FQGNSA. Trimming left V 3 bases short and J 6 bases short, with 11 bases between. The CDR3 is made up of 13 amino acids. The DNA of the CDR3 is TGTGCCAGCAGCTTTATCCGCCCAGATGGCTACACCTTC. It translates to CASSFIRPDGYTF.

This chain's CDR3 is CASSLGRVDTEAFF. The CDR3, as DNA: TGTGCCAGCAGTTTAGGCAGGGTAGACACTGAAGCTTTCTTT. V gene TRBV6-5 combines with J gene TRBJ1-1; possible D gene TRBD1, 5 bases. The CDR3 totals 14 residues. Germline V gives CDR1 MNHEY, CDR2 SVGAGI. Deletions cut 4 bases from V and 3 bases from J, with 12 bases between.

This CDR3 is CASSMWGDPTTTEAFF. CDR3 sequence (DNA): TGTGCCAGTAGTATGTGGGGGGACCCGACGACCACTGAAGCTTTCTTT. The chain uses TRBV19 and TRBJ1-1; the D gene is possibly TRBD1 (5 bases). This CDR3 comprises 16 residues. V shed 3 bases and J shed 4 bases, with 18 bases lying between them. The V gene's germline CDR1 is LNHDA and CDR2 SQIVND (reference sequence). The whole variable domain, remainder taken from reference TRBV19 and TRBJ1-1, is DGGITQSPKYLFRKEGQNVTLSCEQNLNHDAMYWYRQDPGQGLRLIYYSQIVNDFQKGDIAEGYSVSREKKESFPLTVTSAQKNPTAFYLCASSMWGDPTTTEAFFGQGTRLTVV.

This rearrangement joins TRBV28 to TRBJ1-2; 8 bases align to TRBD1. Germline lookup yields CDR1 MDHEN and CDR2 SYDVKM. This CDR3 comprises 15 residues. Unmatched junction bases numbered 10, after V lost 7 bases and J lost 3 bases. CDR3 sequence: CASNTPGGNYYGYTF. DNA of the CDR3: TGTGCCAGCAATACTCCAGGGGGCAATTACTATGGCTACACCTTC.